The subject of this entry is one TCR beta chain. The antigen remains undetermined. The V end was cut by 5 bases, the J end by 8 bases, with 8 bases between. The CDR3 loop spans 11 amino acids. Germline CDR1 and CDR2: SGHTA and FQGNSA. The sample belongs to a study of a mutant IDH1 vaccine in newly diagnosed glioma. Time point meaning: week 35, safety follow-up. A single vaccine dose contained 300 ug of mutant IDH1 20-mer peptide, and topical imiquimod was used with it. Measured with immunoSEQ multiplex PCR; TCRdb has only the in-frame clones, and not every one. The sample consists of over 60,000 clones, 81% of them appearing once.

J is TRBJ2-3 and V is TRBV7-2; no definite D call. The clonotype originates from a man in his forties with glioma. The sample here was PBMCs, taken from a glioma patient whose treatment included an IDH1 peptide vaccine. The DNA for the CDR3 is TGTGCCAGCAGCGCGCTGGGTACGCAGTATTTT. Amino acid sequence: CASSALGTQYF.